The entry below gives a single TCR beta chain sequence along with its context. The antigen is unknown. This sample is part of a study of cytomegalovirus exposure and HLA in healthy donors. About the study: The 110 or so validation repertoires used the same platform as the approximately 700 first-cohort repertoires, a later analysis reported.

The germline V gene encodes CDR1 MNHNS and CDR2 SASEGT. With V trimmed by 5 bases and J by 0 bases, 2 bases remained unmatched. The CDR3 consists of 15 residues. Libraries were prepared by immunoSEQ multiplex PCR; TCRdb keeps only in-frame clonotypes and omits some of them. The table lists over 60,000 clones, 95% of them singletons. Study-level points and caveats: Researchers counted some 150 TCR beta chains as cytomegalovirus-associated.

The source of this sequence is a man aged 18 to 30 in good health and CMV-seronegative. V usage is TRBV6-1 and J usage is TRBJ1-5; 9 bases fit TRBD1. Sequencing was performed on PBMCs. CDR3 in amino acids: CASSRTGDSNQPQHF. The CDR3 bases are TGTGCCAGCAGTCGGACAGGGGATAGCAATCAGCCCCAGCATTTT.